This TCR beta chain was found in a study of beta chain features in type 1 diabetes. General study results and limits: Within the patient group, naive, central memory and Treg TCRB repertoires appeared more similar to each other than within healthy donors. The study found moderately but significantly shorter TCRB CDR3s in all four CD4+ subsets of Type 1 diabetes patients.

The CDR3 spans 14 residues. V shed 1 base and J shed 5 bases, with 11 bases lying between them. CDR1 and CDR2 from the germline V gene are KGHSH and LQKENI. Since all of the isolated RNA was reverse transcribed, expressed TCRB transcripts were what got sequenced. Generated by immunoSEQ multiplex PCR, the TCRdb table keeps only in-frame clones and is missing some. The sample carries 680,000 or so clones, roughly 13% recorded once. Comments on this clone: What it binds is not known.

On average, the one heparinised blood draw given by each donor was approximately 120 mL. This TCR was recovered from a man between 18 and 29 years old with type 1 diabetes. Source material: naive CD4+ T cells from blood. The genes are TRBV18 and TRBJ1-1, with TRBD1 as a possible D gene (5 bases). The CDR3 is CASSPLLGDTEAFF. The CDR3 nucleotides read TGTGCCAGCTCACCACTGCTAGGGGATACTGAAGCTTTCTTT.